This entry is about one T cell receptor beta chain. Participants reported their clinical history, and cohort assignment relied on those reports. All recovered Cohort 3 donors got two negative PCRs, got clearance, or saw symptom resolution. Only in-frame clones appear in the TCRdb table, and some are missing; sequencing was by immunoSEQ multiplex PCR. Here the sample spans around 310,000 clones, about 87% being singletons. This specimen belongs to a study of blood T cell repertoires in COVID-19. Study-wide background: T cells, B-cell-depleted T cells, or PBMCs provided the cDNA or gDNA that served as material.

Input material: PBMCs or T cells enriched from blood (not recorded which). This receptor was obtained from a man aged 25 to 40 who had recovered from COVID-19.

CDR3 protein: CASSARGGSSYEQYF. In DNA, the CDR3 is TGTGCCAGCAGCGCACGGGGGGGCAGCTCCTACGAGCAGTACTTC. V and J are TRBV9 and TRBJ2-7; 8 nucleotides agree with TRBD2. Germline CDR1 SGDLS, CDR2 YYNGEE. V lost 3 bases, J lost 0 bases, and 5 bases stayed unmatched. The CDR3 is made up of 15 amino acids. The full variable domain, completed using reference TRBV9 and TRBJ2-7, is DSGVTQTPKHLITATGQRVTLRCSPRSGDLSVYWYQQSLDQGLQFLIQYYNGEERAKGNILERFSAQQFPDLHSELNLSSLELGDSALYFCASSARGGSSYEQYFGPGTRLTVT.